This section outlines one TCR beta chain sequence together with its context. TCRdb recomputed calls from the 5' RACE reads with MiXCR, one row per CDR3 protein. The sample lists under 65,000 distinct CDR3 sequences, 12% seen once, with 3% to 4.5% in the top ten. CDR3 length: 15 amino acids. The V segment lost 5 bases and the J segment 4 bases; nucleotides outside the gene matches: 5. From germline, CDR1 is LNHDA and CDR2 SQIVND (reference sequence). This record comes from a study of early T cells in non-severe SARS-CoV-2 infection. The gene calls are TRBV19 and TRBJ2-1, with 10 positions matching TRBD2. The material sequenced was whole blood. This sequence originates from an adult who was a healthcare worker with PCR-confirmed SARS-CoV-2 infection or an uninfected control (not recorded which). The DNA of the CDR3 is TGTGCCAGTAGTTCCGGACTAGCGGCTTACAATGAGCAGTTCTTC. It codes for CASSSGLAAYNEQFF.